These 21 T cell receptor beta chains came from one sample sequenced in a study of blood T cells in healthy people across ages. PCR was performed a second time for 7 to 11 cycles using a sample-barcoded 5' primer and a J-beta primer mix. One entry per CDR3 protein results from TCRdb running MiXCR on the 5' RACE reads. The table shows 450,000 to 700,000 distinct CDR3 sequences, with 25% to 30% occurring only once. The sequencing sample was made of blood. The receptors shown here come from a woman aged 70 to 79 in good health.

This clonotype has more than one count but fewer than ten. V usage is TRBV12-3 or TRBV12-4 and J usage is TRBJ1-4; D is unclear. With 2 bases removed from V and 8 bases from J, the gap between germline ends came to 12 bases. CDR3 length equals 14 residues. The CDR3 is CASSLNLEREKLFF. The CDR3 DNA is TGTGCCAGCAGTTTAAATTTAGAAAGGGAAAAACTGTTTTTT.

This clonotype showed up just a few times. The chain recombines TRBV2 with TRBJ2-7; 9 nucleotides match TRBD1. V lost 6 bases and J lost 4; bases outside the gene matches: 7. Germline CDR1 and CDR2: SNHLY and FYNNEI. The CDR3 is 14 amino acids. As DNA, the CDR3 is TGTGCCAGCAGGAAATCGGGACAGGGATACGAGCAGTACTTC. Amino acid sequence: CASRKSGQGYEQYF.

This chain joins TRBV24-1 and TRBJ1-6; tentative D call: TRBD1 (5 bases). The CDR3 covers 14 residues. The ends were cut back, 10 bases at V and 8 bases at J, with 17 bases in the middle. CDR1 KGHDR and CDR2 SFDVKD come from the germline V gene. The CDR3 loop is CATNRDGGYSPLHF. The DNA for the CDR3 is TGTGCCACGAACCGGGACGGAGGTTATTCACCCCTCCACTTT.

This clonotype was detected only a few times. The rearrangement uses TRBV5-1 and TRBJ2-3, with D possibly TRBD2 on 5 matching bases. The CDR3 contains 17 residues. V gave up 1 base and J gave up 3 bases, with 18 bases separating them. Germline lookup yields CDR1 SGHRS and CDR2 YFSETQ. CDR3 DNA: TGCGCCAGCAGCTTGATCACCGGGCCCCGAGGGACAGATACGCAGTATTTT. Residues: CASSLITGPRGTDTQYF.

The chain joins TRBV20-1 to TRBJ2-1; D remains unclear. CDR1 and CDR2 (germline): DFQATT, SNEGSKA (reference sequence). Trimming shortened V by 6 bases and J by 3 bases, and 6 bases separated the two germline ends. The CDR3 sequence is 11 residues long. CDR3 residues: CSASDYNEQFF. The CDR3 DNA reads TGCAGTGCGAGCGACTACAATGAGCAGTTCTTC.

The chain has TRBV7-2 and TRBJ2-1, with TRBD2 matching 9 bases. CDR1 is SGHTA and CDR2 is FQGNSA in the germline V gene. The V and J ends lost 4 bases and 0 bases, in that order; junction bases with no gene match: 7. The CDR3 length is 17 residues. CDR3 amino acids: CASSSGLAGVSYNEQFF. CDR3 bases: TGTGCCAGCAGCTCTGGGTTAGCGGGGGTCTCCTACAATGAGCAGTTCTTC.

This clonotype was counted a few times. The J gene is TRBJ1-2, the V gene TRBV20-1; unclear D gene. From germline, CDR1 is DFQATT and CDR2 SNEGSKA (reference sequence). The CDR3 sequence is 11 residues long. Trimming left V 4 bases short and J 3 bases short, with 6 bases between. CDR3 loop: CSATEDYGYTF. The DNA for the CDR3 is TGCAGTGCTACAGAAGACTATGGCTACACCTTC.

The J gene is TRBJ1-3, the V gene TRBV10-3; 7 bases line up with TRBD1. The CDR3 consists of 14 residues. The germline CDR1 and CDR2 sequences are ENHRY and SYGVKD. V dropped 6 bases and J dropped 2; count of bases not matched to a gene: 4. The CDR3 region is CAISAGTAGNTIYF. The CDR3 coding sequence is TGTGCCATCAGCGCCGGGACAGCTGGAAACACCATATATTTT.

The sample holds a few counts of this clonotype. V usage is TRBV7-2 and J usage is TRBJ1-6; TRBD1 aligns across 9 bases. V shed 3 bases and J 8 bases; nucleotides not matched to a gene: 8. The CDR3 contains 16 residues. Germline-derived CDR1 and CDR2 are SGHTA and FQGNSA. The CDR3 DNA follows: TGTGCCAGCAGCTTCGCCCCTCGACAGGGGGATTCACCCCTCCACTTT. It yields the protein CASSFAPRQGDSPLHF.

This sequence joins TRBV6-2 or TRBV6-3 and TRBJ1-3; D not certain. The V gene's germline CDR1 is MNHEY and CDR2 SVGEGT. CDR3 length: 15 amino acids. With 2 bases removed from V and 4 bases from J, the gap between germline ends came to 12 bases. The CDR3 region is CASSYVGATGNTIYF. CDR3 DNA sequence: TGTGCCAGCAGTTACGTCGGAGCCACCGGAAACACCATATATTTT.

This clonotype turned up a few times. The genes are TRBV20-1 and TRBJ2-5; tentatively, D is TRBD1 (7 bases). The CDR3 totals 14 residues. Germline V gene lookup returns CDR1 DFQATT and CDR2 SNEGSKA (reference sequence). The V gene lost 1 base and the J gene lost 4 bases, with 13 bases spanning the gap. The CDR3, as DNA: TGCAGTGCTAGAGGTCACAGGGGAGGAGAGACCCAGTACTTC. Amino acid sequence: CSARGHRGGETQYF.

This clonotype came up a few times. The V call is TRBV12-3 or TRBV12-4, the J call TRBJ2-5; 7 nucleotides match TRBD2. CDR3 size: 15 residues. J gave up 7 bases and V 4 bases, and 12 bases lay outside the gene matches. The CDR3 region has the DNA TGTGCCAGCAGTTCCCGGGGACTCACGGGGGGGACCCAGTACTTC. Translated: CASSSRGLTGGTQYF.

This clonotype appeared a few times. The J gene is TRBJ2-7, the V gene TRBV6-5; TRBD1 matches 7 bases. The CDR3 runs to 15 residues. Germline CDR1 and CDR2: MNHEY and SVGAGI. V lost 4 bases, J lost 3 bases, and 9 bases stayed unmatched. Written as DNA, the CDR3 is TGTGCCAGCAGTTCGGGACAGACCTCGAGCTACGAGCAGTACTTC. Amino acids: CASSSGQTSSYEQYF.

In DNA form, the CDR3 reads TGTGCCAGCAGTGAAGCGGGGCGCGGGGCCCGCACAGATACGCAGTATTTT. This sequence encodes CASSEAGRGARTDTQYF. The chain has TRBV2 and TRBJ2-3; a possible D gene is TRBD2 (6 bases). Germline loops: CDR1 SNHLY, CDR2 FYNNEI. Trimming cost V 0 bases and J 1 base, with 14 bases left between them. The CDR3 has 17 amino acids. The full variable domain, in which reference TRBV2 and TRBJ2-3 provide the parts outside the CDR3, is EPEVTQTPSHQVTQMGQEVILRCVPISNHLYFYWYRQILGQKVEFLVSFYNNEISEKSEIFDDQFSVERPDGSNFTLKIRSTKLEDSAMYFCASSEAGRGARTDTQYFGPGTRLTVL.

The chain links TRBV12-3 or TRBV12-4 to TRBJ2-1, with TRBD2 matching 8 bases. Trimming took 3 bases from V and 8 from J; bases not matched to a gene: 9. The length of the CDR3 is 15 residues. Here the CDR3 reads CASSLLTGGVDEQFF. Written as DNA, the CDR3 is TGTGCCAGCAGTTTGTTGACCGGGGGGGTCGATGAGCAGTTCTTC.

This clonotype was picked up a small number of times. This chain uses TRBV20-1 with TRBJ1-6; D perhaps matches TRBD1 (5 bases). CDR3 size: 13 residues. V shed 0 bases and J shed 10 bases, with 10 bases lying between them. CDR1 is DFQATT, CDR2 SNEGSKA, per germline (reference sequence). The CDR3 protein is CSARDRRDSPLHF. For the CDR3, the DNA is TGCAGTGCTAGAGATAGGAGGGACTCACCCCTCCACTTT.

The rearrangement links TRBV19 to TRBJ1-4, with no clear D. Germline V gives CDR1 LNHDA, CDR2 SQIVND (reference sequence). The ends were cut back, 6 bases at V and 7 bases at J, with 6 bases in the middle. CDR3 length equals 11 residues. The DNA of the CDR3 is TGTGCCAGTAGGAGTCGTGAAAAACTGTTTTTT. It codes for CASRSREKLFF.

The CDR3 loop reads CASSQQGAPNQPQHF. In DNA, the CDR3 is TGTGCCAGCAGCCAACAGGGGGCTCCAAATCAGCCCCAGCATTTT. The V call is TRBV7-2, the J call TRBJ1-5, with 9 bases fitting TRBD1. The V segment lost 5 bases and the J segment 4 bases; nucleotides outside the gene matches: 6. CDR1 and CDR2 (germline): SGHTA, FQGNSA. The CDR3 consists of 15 residues.

The sample holds many counts of this clonotype. The J gene is TRBJ2-1, the V gene TRBV3-1; no clear D. The germline CDR1 and CDR2 sequences are LGHDT and YNNKEL (reference sequence). This CDR3 contains 16 residues. Trimming removed 1 base at V and 8 bases at J, with 18 bases between. The CDR3 protein is CASSQVPHRIDYEQFF. The CDR3 DNA reads TGTGCCAGCAGCCAAGTTCCCCATCGAATAGACTATGAGCAGTTCTTC.

This chain links TRBV20-1 with TRBJ2-3, with D perhaps TRBD2 (6 bases). The V end was cut by 6 bases, the J end by 0 bases, with 16 bases between. Germline V CDR1 and CDR2: DFQATT, SNEGSKA (reference sequence). CDR3 size: 15 residues. The CDR3 DNA reads as TGCAGTGCGACCCCTCCCCGGGAGAGCACAGATACGCAGTATTTT. It yields the protein CSATPPRESTDTQYF.

This clonotype has just a few counts. One end of the junction varies from germline; a read error may be responsible. The chain is built from TRBV24-1 and TRBJ1-4; D is undetermined. The CDR3 length is 15 residues. Looked up from germline, CDR1 is KGHDR and CDR2 is SFDVKD. The CDR3 sequence is CATGDPDGWNEKLFF. DNA of the CDR3: TGTGCCACCGGTGATCCCGACGGGTGGAATGAAAAACTGTTTTTT.